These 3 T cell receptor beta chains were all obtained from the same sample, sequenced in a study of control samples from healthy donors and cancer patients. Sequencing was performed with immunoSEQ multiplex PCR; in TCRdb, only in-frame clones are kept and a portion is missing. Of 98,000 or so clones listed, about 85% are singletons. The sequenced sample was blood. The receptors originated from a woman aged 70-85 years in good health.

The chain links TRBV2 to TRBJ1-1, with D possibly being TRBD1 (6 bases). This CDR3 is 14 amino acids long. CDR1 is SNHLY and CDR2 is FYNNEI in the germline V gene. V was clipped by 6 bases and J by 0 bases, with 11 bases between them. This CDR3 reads CASSQQGMNTEAFF. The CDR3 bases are TGTGCCAGCAGCCAACAGGGAATGAACACTGAAGCTTTCTTT.

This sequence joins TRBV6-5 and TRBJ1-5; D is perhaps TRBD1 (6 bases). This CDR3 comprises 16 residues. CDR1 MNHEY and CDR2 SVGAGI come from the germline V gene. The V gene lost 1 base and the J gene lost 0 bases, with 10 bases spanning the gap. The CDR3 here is CASSYLRGSSNQPQHF. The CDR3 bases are TGTGCCAGCAGTTACTTGAGGGGGTCTAGCAATCAGCCCCAGCATTTT.

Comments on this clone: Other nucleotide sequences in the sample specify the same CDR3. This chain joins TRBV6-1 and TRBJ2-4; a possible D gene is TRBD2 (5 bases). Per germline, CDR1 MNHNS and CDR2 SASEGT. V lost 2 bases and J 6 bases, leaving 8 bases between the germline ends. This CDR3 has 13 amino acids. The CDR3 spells CASSEPGRNIQYF. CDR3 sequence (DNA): TGTGCCAGCAGTGAACCGGGAAGAAACATTCAGTACTTC.